This T cell receptor (beta chain) was sequenced for a study of identical twins. Unique molecular identifiers were present on the cDNA, and a universal primer site came from template switching. MiXCR was run by TCRdb on the 5' RACE reads, yielding one entry per CDR3 protein. This table holds nearly 900,000 distinct CDR3 sequences, roughly an eighth found once. The CDR3 contains 18 residues. Germline CDR1 reads MNHEY; CDR2 reads SMNVEV (reference sequence). With 1 base clipped from V and 11 bases from J, the junction kept 16 bases outside the gene matches. This sample also appeared in a second study, on yellow fever vaccine responses in identical twins.

The chain links TRBV27 to TRBJ2-2; 10 bases are shared with TRBD1. The sequence was collected from a woman under 30 in good health. Material for sequencing was PBMCs. Here the CDR3 DNA reads TGTGCCAGCAGTTTATATTTACCCGGGACAGGGGTGATCCGAGAGCTGTTTTTT. Protein: CASSLYLPGTGVIRELFF.